The clone carrying this T cell receptor beta chain occurred a few times. The data originate from a study of CD8+ T cells in alopecia areata. Trimming cost V 3 bases and J 8 bases, with 11 bases left between them. The CDR3 sequence is 12 residues long. CDR1 GTSNPN and CDR2 SVGIG come from the germline V gene (reference sequence). As the sequencing template, cDNA was produced by extracting RNA and reverse transcribing it. Sequencing was performed with immunoSEQ multiplex PCR; in TCRdb, only in-frame clones are kept and a portion is missing. The repertoire holds 220,000 or so clones, with approximately 52% as singletons.

V is TRBV30 and J is TRBJ2-1; no clear D. Sequenced material: CD4+ T cells sorted from blood, taken at week 0. This sequence was found in a human donor with alopecia areata. The DNA for the CDR3 is TGTGCCTGGAGGCCCCCCGGCCATGAGCAGTTCTTC. This sequence encodes CAWRPPGHEQFF.